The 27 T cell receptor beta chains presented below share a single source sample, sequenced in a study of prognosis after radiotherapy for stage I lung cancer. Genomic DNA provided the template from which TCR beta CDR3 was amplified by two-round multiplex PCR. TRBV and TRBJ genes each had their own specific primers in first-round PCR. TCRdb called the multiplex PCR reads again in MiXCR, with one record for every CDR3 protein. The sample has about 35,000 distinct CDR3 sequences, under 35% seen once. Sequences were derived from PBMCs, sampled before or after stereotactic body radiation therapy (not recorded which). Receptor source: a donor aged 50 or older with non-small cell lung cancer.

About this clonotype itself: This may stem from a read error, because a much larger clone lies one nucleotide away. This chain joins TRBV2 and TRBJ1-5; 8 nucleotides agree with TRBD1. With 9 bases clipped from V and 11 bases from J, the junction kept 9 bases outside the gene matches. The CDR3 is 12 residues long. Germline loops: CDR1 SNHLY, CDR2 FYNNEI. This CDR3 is CARGGQVAAQHF. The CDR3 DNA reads TGTGCCAGAGGGGGACAGGTCGCGGCCCAGCATTTT.

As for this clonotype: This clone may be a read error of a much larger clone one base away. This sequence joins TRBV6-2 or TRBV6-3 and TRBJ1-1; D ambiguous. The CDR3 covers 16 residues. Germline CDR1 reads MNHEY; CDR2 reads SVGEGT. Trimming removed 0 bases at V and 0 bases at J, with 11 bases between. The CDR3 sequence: CASSYSRQVMNTEAFF. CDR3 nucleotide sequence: TGTGCCAGCAGTTACTCGCGGCAGGTCATGAACACTGAAGCTTTCTTT.

The CDR3 DNA sequence: TGCGCCAGCAGCAAGAACCGGGACTCCCTCTACGAGCAGTTCTTC. Protein product: CASSKNRDSLYEQFF. The genes are TRBV4-1 and TRBJ2-1; a possible D gene is TRBD2 (6 bases). Germline CDR1 MGHRA, CDR2 YSYEKL. CDR3 length: 15 residues. V shed 5 bases and J shed 10 bases, with 21 bases lying between them.

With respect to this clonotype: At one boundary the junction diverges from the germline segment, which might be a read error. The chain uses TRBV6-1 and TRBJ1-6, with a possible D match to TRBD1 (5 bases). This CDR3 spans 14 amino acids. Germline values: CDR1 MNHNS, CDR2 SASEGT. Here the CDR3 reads CASIEFGARSPLHF. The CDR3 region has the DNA TGTGCCAGCATTGAATTTGGGGCTCGATCACCCCTCCACTTT.

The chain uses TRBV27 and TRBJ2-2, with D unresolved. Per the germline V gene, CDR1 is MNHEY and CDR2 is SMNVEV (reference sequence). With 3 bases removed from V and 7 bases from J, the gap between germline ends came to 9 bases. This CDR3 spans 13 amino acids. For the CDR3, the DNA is TGTGCCAGCAGTTTTATTGGAATCGGGGAGCTGTTTTTT. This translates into CASSFIGIGELFF.

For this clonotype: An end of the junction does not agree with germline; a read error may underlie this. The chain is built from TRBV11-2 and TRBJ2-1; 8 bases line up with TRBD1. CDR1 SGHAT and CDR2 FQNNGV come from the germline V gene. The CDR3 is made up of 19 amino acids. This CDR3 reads CASSFRDRIPPRWRNEKFF. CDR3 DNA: TGTGCCAGCAGCTTCCGGGACAGGATCCCCCCGCGATGGAGGAATGAGAAGTTCTTC.

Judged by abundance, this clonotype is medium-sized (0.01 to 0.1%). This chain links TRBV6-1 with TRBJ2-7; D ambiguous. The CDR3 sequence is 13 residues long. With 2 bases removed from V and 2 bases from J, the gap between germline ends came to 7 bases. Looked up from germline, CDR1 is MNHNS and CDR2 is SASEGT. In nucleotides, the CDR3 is TGTGCCAGCAGTGAACTCGGAACCTACGAGCAGTACTTC. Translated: CASSELGTYEQYF.

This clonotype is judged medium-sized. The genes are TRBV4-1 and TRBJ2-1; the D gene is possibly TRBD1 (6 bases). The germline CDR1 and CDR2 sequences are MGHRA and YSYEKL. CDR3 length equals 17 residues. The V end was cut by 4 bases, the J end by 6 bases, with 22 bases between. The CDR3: CASSPLGPGTFGNEQFF. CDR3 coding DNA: TGCGCCAGCAGCCCGCTAGGGCCAGGGACATTCGGCAATGAGCAGTTCTTC.

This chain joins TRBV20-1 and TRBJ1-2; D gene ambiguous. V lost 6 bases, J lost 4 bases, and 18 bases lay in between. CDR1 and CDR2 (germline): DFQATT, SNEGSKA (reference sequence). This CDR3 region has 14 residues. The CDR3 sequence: CSAPPGQTLYGYTF. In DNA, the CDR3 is TGCAGTGCCCCTCCCGGGCAAACTCTCTATGGCTACACCTTC.

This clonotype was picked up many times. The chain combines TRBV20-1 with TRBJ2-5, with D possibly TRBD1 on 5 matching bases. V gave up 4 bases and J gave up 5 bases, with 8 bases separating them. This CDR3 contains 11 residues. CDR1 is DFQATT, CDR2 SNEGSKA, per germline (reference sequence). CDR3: CSAMQGETQYF. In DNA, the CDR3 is TGCAGTGCTATGCAGGGCGAGACCCAGTACTTC.

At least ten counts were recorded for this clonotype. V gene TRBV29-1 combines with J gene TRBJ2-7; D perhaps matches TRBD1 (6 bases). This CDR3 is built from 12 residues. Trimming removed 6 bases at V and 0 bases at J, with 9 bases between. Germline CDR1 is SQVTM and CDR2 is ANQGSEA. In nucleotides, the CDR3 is TGCAGCGTACTACAGGGCTCCTACGAGCAGTACTTC. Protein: CSVLQGSYEQYF.

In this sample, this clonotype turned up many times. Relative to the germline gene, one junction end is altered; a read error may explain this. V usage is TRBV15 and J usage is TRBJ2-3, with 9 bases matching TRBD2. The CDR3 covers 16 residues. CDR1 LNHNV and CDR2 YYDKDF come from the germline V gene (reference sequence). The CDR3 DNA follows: TGTGCCACCGGCAGAGACGCTAGCGGGGCCACAGATACGCAGTATTTT. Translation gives CATGRDASGATDTQYF.

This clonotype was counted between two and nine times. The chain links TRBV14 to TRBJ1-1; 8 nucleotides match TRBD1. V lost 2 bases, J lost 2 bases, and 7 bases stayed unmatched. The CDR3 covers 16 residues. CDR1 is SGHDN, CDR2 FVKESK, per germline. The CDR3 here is CASSQLGTGKNTEAFF. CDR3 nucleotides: TGTGCCAGCAGCCAACTCGGGACAGGCAAAAACACTGAAGCTTTCTTT.

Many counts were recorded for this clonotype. The CDR3 DNA is TGTGCCAGCAGTGAGTCCCGGGGAGAAGCGGGAGTTGTGGAGACCCAGTACTTC. Its translation: CASSESRGEAGVVETQYF. The chain employs TRBV2 and TRBJ2-5; 8 bases align to TRBD2. This CDR3 region has 18 residues. V was clipped by 3 bases and J by 5 bases; unmatched bases: 17. Germline CDR1 and CDR2: SNHLY and FYNNEI.

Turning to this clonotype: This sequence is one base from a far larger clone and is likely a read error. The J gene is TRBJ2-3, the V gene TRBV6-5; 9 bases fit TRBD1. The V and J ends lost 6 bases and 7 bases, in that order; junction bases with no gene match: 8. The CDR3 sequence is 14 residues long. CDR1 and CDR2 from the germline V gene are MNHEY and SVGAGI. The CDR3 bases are TGTGCCAGCAGGGGACAGGGTCAATCATATACGCAGTATTTT. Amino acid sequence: CASRGQGQSYTQYF.

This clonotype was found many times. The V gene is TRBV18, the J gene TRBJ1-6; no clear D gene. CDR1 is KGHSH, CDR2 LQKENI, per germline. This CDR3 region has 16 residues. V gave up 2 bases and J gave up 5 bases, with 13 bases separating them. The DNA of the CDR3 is TGTGCCAGCTCACCAACTTCCTCGGGGAATAATTCACCCCTCCACTTT. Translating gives CASSPTSSGNNSPLHF.

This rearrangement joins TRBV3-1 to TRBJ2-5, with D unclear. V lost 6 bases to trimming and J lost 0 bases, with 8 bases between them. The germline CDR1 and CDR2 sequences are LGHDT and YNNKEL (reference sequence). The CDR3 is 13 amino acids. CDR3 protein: CASSSFHQETQYF. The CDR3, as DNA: TGTGCCAGCAGTTCGTTCCACCAAGAGACCCAGTACTTC.

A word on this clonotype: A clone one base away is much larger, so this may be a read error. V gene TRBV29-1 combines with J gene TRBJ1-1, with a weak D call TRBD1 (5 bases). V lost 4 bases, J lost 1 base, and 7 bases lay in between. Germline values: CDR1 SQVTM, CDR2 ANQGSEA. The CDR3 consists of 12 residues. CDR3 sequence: CSVVGGNTEAFF. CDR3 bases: TGCAGCGTTGTGGGGGGGAACACTGAAGCTTTCTTT.

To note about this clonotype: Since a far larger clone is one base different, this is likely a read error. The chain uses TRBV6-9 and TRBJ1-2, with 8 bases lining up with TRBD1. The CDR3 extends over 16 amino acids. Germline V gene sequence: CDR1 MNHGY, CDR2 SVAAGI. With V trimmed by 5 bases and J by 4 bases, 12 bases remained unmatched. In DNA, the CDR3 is TGTGCCAGCAGTGAACGTGGCCAGGGGGCAGTCTATGGCTACACCTTC. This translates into CASSERGQGAVYGYTF.

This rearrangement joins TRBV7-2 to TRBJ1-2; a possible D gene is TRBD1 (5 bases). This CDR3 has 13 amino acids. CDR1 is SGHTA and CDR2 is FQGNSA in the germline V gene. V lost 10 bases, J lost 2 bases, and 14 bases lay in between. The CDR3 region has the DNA TGTGCCACCTCGGACACCTACAACTATGGCTACACCTTC. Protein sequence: CATSDTYNYGYTF.

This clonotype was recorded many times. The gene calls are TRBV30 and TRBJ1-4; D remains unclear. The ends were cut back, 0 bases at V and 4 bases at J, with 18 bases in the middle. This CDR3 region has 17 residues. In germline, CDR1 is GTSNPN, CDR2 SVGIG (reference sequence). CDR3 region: CAWSVNRAGFFNEKLFF. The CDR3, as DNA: TGTGCCTGGAGTGTAAATCGGGCAGGCTTTTTTAATGAAAAACTGTTTTTT.

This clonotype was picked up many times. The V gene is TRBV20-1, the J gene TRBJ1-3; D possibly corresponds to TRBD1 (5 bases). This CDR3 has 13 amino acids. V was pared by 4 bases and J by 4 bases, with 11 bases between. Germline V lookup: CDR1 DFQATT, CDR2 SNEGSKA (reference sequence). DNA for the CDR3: TGCAGTGCTATGGGGACGACCGGAAACACCATATATTTT. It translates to CSAMGTTGNTIYF.

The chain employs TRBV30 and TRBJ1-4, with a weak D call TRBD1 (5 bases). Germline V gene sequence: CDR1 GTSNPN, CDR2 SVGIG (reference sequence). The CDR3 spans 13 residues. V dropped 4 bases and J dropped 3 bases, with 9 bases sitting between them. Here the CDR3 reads CAWKGQPNEKLFF. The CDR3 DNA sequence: TGTGCCTGGAAGGGGCAGCCTAATGAAAAACTGTTTTTT.

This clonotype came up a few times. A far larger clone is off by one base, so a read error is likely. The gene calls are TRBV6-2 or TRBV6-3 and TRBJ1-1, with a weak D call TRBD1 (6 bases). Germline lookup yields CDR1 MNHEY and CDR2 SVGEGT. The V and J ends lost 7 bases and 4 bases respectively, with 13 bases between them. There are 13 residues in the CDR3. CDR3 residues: CASIMDRRTEAFF. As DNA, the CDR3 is TGTGCCAGCATTATGGACAGACGCACTGAAGCTTTCTTT.

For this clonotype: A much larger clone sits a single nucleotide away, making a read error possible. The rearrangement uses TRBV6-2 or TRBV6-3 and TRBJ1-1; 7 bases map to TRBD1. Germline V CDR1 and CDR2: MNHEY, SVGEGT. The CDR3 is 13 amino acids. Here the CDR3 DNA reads TGTGCCAGCAGTGATGGGGACAGCGCTGAAGCTCTCTTT. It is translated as CASSDGDSAEALF.

The CDR3 is CSARGRENNQPQHF. Written as DNA, the CDR3 is TGCAGTGCTAGAGGCAGGGAGAACAATCAGCCCCAGCATTTT. V is TRBV20-1 and J is TRBJ1-5; a weak D match, TRBD1 (5 bases). The ends were cut back, 1 base at V and 3 bases at J, with 10 bases in the middle. The CDR3 sequence is 14 residues long. The germline V gene encodes CDR1 DFQATT and CDR2 SNEGSKA (reference sequence).

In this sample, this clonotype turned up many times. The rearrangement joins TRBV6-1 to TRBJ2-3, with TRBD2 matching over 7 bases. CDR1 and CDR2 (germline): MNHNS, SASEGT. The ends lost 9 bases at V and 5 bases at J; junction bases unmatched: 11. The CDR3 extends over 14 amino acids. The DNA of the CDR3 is TGTGCCAGTTGGGGGGGGGGGGTAGAAGATACGCAGTATTTT. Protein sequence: CASWGGGVEDTQYF.